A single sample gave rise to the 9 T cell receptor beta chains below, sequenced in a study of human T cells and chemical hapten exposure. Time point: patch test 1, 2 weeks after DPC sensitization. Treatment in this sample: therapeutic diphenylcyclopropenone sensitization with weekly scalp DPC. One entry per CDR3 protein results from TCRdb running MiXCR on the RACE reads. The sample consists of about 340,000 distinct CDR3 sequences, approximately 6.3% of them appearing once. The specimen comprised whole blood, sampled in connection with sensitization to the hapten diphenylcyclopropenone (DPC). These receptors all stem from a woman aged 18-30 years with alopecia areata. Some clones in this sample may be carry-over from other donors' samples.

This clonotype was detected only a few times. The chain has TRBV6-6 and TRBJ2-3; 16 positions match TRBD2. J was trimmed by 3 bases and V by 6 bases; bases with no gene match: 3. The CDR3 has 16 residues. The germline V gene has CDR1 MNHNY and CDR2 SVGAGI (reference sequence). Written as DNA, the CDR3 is TGTGCCAGCAGGGGGACTAGCGGGGGGGCAACAGATACGCAGTATTTT. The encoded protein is CASRGTSGGATDTQYF.

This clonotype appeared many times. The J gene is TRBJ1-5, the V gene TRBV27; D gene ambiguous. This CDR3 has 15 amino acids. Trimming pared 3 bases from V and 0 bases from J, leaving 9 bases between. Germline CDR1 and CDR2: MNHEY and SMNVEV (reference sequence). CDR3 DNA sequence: TGTGCCAGCAGTTTTCCCCCGTATAGCAATCAGCCCCAGCATTTT. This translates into CASSFPPYSNQPQHF.

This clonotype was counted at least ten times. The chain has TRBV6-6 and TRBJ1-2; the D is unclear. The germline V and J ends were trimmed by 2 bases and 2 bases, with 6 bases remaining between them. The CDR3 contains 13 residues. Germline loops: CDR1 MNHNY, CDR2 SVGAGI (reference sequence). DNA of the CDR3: TGTGCCAGCAGTTACGACCCGAACTATGGCTACACCTTC. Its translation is CASSYDPNYGYTF.

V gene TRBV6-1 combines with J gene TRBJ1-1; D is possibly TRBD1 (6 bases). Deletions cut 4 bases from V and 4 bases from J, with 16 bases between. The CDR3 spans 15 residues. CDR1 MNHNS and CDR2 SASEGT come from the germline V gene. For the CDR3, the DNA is TGTGCCAGCAGTGGCCCGTCGAGGGGGGGCACTGAAGCTTTCTTT. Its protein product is CASSGPSRGGTEAFF.

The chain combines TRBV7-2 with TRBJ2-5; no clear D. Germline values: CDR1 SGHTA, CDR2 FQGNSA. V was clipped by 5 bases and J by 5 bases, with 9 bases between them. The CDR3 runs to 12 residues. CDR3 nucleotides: TGTGCCAGCAGCCACGCGTGGGAGACCCAGTACTTC. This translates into CASSHAWETQYF.

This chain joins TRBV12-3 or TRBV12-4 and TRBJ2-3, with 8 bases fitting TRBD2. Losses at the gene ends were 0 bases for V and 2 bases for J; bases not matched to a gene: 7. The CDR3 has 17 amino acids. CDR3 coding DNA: TGTGCCAGCAGTTTAGCGCTTCGGCGGGGGGTCACAGATACGCAGTATTTT. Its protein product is CASSLALRRGVTDTQYF.

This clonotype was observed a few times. CDR3 nucleotides: TGCAGCGTTGGAGCAAACACTGAAGCTTTCTTT. Residues: CSVGANTEAFF. The chain recombines TRBV29-1 with TRBJ1-1; no firm D call. Looked up from germline, CDR1 is SQVTM and CDR2 is ANQGSEA. Between the trimmed V and J ends, which lost 4 bases and 2 bases, there was a span of 5 bases. This CDR3 is built from 11 residues.

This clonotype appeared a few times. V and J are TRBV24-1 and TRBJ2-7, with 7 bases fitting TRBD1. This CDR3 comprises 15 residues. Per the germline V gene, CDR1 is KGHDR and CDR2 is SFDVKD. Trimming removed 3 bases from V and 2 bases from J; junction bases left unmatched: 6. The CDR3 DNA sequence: TGTGCCACCAGTGATGCCGGGACAGCCCCCTACGAGCAGTACTTC. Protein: CATSDAGTAPYEQYF.

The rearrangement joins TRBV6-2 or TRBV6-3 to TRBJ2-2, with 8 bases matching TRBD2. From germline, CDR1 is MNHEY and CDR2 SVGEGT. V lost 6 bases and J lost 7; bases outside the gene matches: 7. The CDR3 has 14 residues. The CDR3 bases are TGTGCCAGCAGCCTGGCCCGGGAGGGCGGGGAGCTGTTTTTT. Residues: CASSLAREGGELFF.